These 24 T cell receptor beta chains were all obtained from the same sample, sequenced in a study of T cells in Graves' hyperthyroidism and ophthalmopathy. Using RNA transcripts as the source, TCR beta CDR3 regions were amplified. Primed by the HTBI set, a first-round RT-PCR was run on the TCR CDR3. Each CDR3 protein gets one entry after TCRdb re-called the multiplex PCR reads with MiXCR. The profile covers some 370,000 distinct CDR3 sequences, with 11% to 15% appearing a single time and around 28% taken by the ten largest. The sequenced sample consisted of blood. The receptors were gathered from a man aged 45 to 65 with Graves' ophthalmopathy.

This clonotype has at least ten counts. CDR3 sequence (DNA): TGTGCCAGCAGCCCAGGTGTGACCTCCCGGTCCTACGAGCAGTACTTC. Translated, it gives CASSPGVTSRSYEQYF. The chain carries TRBV9 and TRBJ2-7; D gene unclear. The CDR3 has 16 amino acids. The V end lost 4 bases, the J end lost 1 base, and 18 bases lay between the germline ends. Germline V gene sequence: CDR1 SGDLS, CDR2 YYNGEE. Based on the CDR3 plus reference TRBV9 and TRBJ2-7, the full variable domain is DSGVTQTPKHLITATGQRVTLRCSPRSGDLSVYWYQQSLDQGLQFLIQYYNGEERAKGNILERFSAQQFPDLHSELNLSSLELGDSALYFCASSPGVTSRSYEQYFGPGTRLTVT.

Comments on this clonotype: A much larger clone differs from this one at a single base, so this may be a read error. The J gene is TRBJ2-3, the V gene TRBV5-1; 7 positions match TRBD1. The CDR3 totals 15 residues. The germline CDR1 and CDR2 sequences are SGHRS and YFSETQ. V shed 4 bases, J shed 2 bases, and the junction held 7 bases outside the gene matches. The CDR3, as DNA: TGCGCCAGCAGCGAGCCGGGACAGCACACAGATACGCAGTATTTT. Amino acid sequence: CASSEPGQHTDTQYF.

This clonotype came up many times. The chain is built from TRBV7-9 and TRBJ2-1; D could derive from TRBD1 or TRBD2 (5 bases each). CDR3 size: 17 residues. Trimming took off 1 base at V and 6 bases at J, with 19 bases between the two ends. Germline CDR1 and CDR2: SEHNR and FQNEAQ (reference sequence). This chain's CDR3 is CASSLGGTRDSRNEQFF. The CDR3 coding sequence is TGTGCCAGCAGCTTAGGGGGGACCCGGGATAGTCGCAATGAGCAGTTCTTC.

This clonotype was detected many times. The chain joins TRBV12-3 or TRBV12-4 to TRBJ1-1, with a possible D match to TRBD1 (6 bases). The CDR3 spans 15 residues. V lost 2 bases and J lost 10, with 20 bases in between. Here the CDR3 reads CASSLFGGPRFVAFF. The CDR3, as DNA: TGTGCCAGCAGTTTATTTGGGGGGCCGCGGTTCGTAGCTTTCTTT.

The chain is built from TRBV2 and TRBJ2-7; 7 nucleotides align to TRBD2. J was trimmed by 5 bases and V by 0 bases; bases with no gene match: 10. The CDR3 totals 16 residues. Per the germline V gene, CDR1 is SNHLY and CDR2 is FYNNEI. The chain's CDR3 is CASSEAWGGSLDEQYF. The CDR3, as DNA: TGTGCCAGCAGTGAAGCGTGGGGCGGGAGTCTCGACGAGCAGTACTTC.

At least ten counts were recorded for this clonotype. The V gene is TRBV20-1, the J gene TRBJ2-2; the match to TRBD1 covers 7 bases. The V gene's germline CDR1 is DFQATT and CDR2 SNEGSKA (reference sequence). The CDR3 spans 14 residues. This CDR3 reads CSAGTGANTGELFF. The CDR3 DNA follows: TGCAGCGCCGGAACAGGGGCGAACACCGGGGAGCTGTTTTTT.

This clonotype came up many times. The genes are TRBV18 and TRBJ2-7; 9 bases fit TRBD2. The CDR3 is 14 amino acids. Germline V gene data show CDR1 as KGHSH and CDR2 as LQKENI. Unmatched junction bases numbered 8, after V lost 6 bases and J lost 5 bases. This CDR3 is CASSVAGVLHEQYF. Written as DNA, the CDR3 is TGTGCCAGCTCCGTAGCGGGAGTACTCCACGAGCAGTACTTC. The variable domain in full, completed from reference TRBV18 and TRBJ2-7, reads NAGVMQNPRHLVRRRGQEARLRCSPMKGHSHVYWYRQLPEEGLKFMVYLQKENIIDESGMPKERFSAEFPKEGPSILRIQQVVRGDSAAYFCASSVAGVLHEQYFGPGTRLTVT.

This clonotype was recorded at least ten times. CDR3 loop: CASSEDQNIPDTQYF. The CDR3 coding sequence is TGTGCCAGCAGTGAAGACCAAAACATCCCAGATACGCAGTATTTT. V gene TRBV2 combines with J gene TRBJ2-3; D remains ambiguous. The germline V and J ends were trimmed by 1 base and 4 bases, with 12 bases remaining between them. This CDR3 spans 15 amino acids. Germline V gives CDR1 SNHLY, CDR2 FYNNEI.

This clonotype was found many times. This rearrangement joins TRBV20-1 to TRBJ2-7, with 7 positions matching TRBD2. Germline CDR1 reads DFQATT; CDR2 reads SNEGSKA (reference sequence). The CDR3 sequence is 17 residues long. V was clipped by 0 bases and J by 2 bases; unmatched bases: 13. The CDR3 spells CSARDIFGGSGPYEQYF. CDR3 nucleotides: TGCAGTGCTAGAGATATTTTCGGCGGGAGTGGGCCCTACGAGCAGTACTTC.

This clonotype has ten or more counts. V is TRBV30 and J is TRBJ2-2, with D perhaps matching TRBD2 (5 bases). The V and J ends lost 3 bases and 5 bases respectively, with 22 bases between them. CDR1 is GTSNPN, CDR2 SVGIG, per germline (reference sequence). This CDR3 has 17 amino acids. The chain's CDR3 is CAWRARGRGIDTGELFF. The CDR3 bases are TGTGCCTGGAGGGCCCGGGGTAGAGGAATCGATACCGGGGAGCTGTTTTTT.

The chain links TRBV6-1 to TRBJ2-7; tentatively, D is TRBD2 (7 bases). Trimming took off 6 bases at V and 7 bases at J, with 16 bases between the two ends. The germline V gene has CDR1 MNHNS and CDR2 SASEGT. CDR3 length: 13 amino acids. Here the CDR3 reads CASRGGGVGEQYF. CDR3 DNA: TGTGCCAGCAGAGGAGGGGGGGTAGGAGAGCAGTACTTC.

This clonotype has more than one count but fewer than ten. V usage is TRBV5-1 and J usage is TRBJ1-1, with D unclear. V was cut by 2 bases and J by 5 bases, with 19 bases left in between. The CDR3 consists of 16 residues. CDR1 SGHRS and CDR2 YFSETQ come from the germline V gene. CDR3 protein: CASSLNLGLRNTEAFF. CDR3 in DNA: TGCGCCAGCAGCTTAAACCTCGGACTCCGCAATACTGAAGCTTTCTTT.

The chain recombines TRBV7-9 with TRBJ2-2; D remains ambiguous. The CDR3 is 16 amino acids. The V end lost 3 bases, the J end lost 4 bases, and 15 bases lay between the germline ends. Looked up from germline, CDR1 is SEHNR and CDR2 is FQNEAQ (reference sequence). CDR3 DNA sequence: TGTGCCAGCAGCTTTTTTTCTCCAGCATCCACCGGGGAGCTGTTTTTT. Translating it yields CASSFFSPASTGELFF. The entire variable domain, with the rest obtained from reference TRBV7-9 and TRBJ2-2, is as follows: DTGVSQNPRHKITKRGQNVTFRCDPISEHNRLYWYRQTLGQGPEFLTYFQNEAQLEKSRLLSDRFSAERPKGSFSTLEIQRTEQGDSAMYLCASSFFSPASTGELFFGEGSRLTVL.

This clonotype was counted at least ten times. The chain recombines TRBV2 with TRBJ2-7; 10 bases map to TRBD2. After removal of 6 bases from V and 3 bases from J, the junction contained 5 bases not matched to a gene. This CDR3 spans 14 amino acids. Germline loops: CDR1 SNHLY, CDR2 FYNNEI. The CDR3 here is CASRSGRARYEQYF. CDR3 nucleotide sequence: TGTGCCAGCAGGAGCGGGAGGGCCCGCTACGAGCAGTACTTC.

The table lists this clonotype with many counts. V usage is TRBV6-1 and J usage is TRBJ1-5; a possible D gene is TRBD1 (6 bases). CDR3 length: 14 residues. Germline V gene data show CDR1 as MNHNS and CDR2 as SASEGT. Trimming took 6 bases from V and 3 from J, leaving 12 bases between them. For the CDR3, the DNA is TGTGCCAGCAGCAGGGACAATAACAATCAGCCCCAGCATTTT. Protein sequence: CASSRDNNNQPQHF.

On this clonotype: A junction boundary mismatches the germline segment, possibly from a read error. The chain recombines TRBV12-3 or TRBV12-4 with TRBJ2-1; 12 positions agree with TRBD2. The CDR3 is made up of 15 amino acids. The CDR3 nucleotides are TGTGCCAGCAGTCTAGCGGGAGGGTGGTACAATGAGCAGTTCTTC. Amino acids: CASSLAGGWYNEQFF.

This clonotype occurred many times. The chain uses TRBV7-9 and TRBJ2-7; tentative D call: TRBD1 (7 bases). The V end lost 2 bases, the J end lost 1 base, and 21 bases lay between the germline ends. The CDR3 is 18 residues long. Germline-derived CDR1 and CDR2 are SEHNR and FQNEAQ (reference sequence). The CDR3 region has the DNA TGTGCCAGCAGCTTAATGTTTGGAGGGGGCGTCCGGTCCTACGAGCAGTACTTC. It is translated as CASSLMFGGGVRSYEQYF.

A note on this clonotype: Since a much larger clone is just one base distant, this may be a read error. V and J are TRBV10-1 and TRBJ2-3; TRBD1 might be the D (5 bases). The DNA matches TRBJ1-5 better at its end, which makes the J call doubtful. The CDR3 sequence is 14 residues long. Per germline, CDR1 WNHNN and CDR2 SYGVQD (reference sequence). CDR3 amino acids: CASSDPGSTDTQHF. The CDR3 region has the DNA TGCGCCAGCAGTGACCCAGGGAGCACAGATACGCAGCATTTT.

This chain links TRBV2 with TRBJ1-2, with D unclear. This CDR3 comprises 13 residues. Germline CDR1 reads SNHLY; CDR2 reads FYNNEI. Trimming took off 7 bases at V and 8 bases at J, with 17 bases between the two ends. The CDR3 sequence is CASIGEDTTGYTF. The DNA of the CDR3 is TGTGCCAGCATCGGGGAAGACACAACGGGCTACACCTTC.

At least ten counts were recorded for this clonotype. The CDR3 sequence is CASHSGTNERGAFF. The CDR3 DNA follows: TGTGCCAGCCACTCAGGGACGAACGAGAGGGGAGCTTTCTTT. The chain combines TRBV6-1 with TRBJ1-1; perhaps TRBD1 as D (5 bases). The CDR3 runs 14 residues. Trimming removed 8 bases from V and 10 bases from J, with 23 bases in between. CDR1 MNHNS and CDR2 SASEGT come from the germline V gene.

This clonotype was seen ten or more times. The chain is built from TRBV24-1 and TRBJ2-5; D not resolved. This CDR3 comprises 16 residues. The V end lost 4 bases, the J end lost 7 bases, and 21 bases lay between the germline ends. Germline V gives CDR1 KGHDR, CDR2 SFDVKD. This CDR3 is CATSEPHGVFTGTQYF. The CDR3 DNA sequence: TGTGCCACCAGTGAACCTCATGGGGTTTTCACCGGGACCCAGTACTTC.

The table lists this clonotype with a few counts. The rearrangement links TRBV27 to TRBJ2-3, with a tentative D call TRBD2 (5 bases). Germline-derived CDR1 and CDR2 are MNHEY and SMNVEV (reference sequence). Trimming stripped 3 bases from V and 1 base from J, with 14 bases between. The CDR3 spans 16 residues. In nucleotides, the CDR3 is TGTGCCAGCAGTTTTAGGAGGTTCTCGGGCACAGATACGCAGTATTTT. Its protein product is CASSFRRFSGTDTQYF.

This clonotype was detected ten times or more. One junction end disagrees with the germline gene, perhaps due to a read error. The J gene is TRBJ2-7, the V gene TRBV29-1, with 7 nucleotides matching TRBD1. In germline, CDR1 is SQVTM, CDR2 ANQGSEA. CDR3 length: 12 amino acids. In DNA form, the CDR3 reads TGCAGCACCAGAACAGGGGTAGACGAACAGTACTTC. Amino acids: CSTRTGVDEQYF.

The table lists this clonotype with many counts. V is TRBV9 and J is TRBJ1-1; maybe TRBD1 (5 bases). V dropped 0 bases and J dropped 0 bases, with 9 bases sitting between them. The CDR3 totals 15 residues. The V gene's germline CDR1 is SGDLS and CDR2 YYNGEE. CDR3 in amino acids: CASSVVGDLNTEAFF. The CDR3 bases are TGTGCCAGCAGCGTAGTGGGGGATCTGAACACTGAAGCTTTCTTT.